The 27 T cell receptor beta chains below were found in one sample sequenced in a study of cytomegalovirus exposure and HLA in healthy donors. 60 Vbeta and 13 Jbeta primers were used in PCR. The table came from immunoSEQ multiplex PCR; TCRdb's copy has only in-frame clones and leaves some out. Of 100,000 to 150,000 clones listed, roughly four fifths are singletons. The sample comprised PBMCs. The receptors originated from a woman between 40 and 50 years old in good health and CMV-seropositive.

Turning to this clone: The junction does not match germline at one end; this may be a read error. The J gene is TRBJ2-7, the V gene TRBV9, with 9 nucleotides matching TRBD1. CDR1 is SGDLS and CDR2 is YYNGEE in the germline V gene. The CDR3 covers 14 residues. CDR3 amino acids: CAGSVGTGTYEQYF. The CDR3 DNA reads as TGTGCCGGCAGCGTCGGGACAGGGACCTACGAGCAGTACTTC.

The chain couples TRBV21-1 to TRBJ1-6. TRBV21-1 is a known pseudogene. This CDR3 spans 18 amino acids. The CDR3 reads CASSKLLAKGVNNSPLHF. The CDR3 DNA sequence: TGTGCCAGCAGCAAACTATTGGCCAAAGGAGTGAATAATTCACCCCTCCACTTT.

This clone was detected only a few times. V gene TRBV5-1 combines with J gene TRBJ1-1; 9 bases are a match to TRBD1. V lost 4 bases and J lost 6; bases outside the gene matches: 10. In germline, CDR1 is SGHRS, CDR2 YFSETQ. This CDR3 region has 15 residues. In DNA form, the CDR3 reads TGCGCCAGCAGCCCGGACAGGGGAGGTGGGGCTGAAGCTTTCTTT. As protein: CASSPDRGGGAEAFF. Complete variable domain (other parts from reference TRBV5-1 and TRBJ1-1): KAGVTQTPRYLIKTRGQQVTLSCSPISGHRSVSWYQQTPGQGLQFLFEYFSETQRNKGNFPGRFSGRQFSNSRSEMNVSTLELGDSALYLCASSPDRGGGAEAFFGQGTRLTVV.

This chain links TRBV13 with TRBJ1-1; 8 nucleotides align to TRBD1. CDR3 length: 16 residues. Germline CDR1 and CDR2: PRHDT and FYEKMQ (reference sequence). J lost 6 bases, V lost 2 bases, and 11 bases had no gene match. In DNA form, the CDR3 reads TGTGCCAGCAGCTTATATGCCAGGGGGCCTTTTGCTGAAGCTTTCTTT. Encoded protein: CASSLYARGPFAEAFF.

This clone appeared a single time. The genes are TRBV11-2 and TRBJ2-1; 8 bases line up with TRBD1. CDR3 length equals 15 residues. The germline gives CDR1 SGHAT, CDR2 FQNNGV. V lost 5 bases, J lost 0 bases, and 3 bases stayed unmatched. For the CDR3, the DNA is TGTGCCAGCAGCGTGACAGGGGACTCCTACAATGAGCAGTTCTTC. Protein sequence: CASSVTGDSYNEQFF.

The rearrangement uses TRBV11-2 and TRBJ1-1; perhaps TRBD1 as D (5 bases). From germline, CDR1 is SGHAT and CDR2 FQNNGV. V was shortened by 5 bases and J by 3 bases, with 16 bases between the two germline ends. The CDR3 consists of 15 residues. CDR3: CASSPNVGQHTEAFF. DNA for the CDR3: TGTGCCAGCAGCCCGAACGTGGGGCAGCACACTGAAGCTTTCTTT.

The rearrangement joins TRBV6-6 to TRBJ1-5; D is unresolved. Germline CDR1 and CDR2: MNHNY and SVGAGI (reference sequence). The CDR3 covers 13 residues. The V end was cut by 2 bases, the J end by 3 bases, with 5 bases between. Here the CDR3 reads CASSYRHNQPQHF. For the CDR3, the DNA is TGTGCCAGCAGTTACCGACACAATCAGCCCCAGCATTTT.

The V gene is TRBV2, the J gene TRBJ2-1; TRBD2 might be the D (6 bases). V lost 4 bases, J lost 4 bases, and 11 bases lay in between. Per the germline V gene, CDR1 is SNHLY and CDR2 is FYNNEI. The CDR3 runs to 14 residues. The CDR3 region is CASSVKLAYNEQFF. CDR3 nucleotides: TGTGCCAGCAGTGTTAAGCTAGCGTACAATGAGCAGTTCTTC.

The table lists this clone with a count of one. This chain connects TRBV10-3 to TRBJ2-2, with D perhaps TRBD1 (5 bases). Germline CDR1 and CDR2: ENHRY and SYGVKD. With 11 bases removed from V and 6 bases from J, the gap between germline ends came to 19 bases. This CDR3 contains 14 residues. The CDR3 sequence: CASTRDSEAGELFF. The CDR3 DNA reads TGTGCCTCAACCCGAGACAGTGAGGCCGGGGAGCTGTTTTTT.

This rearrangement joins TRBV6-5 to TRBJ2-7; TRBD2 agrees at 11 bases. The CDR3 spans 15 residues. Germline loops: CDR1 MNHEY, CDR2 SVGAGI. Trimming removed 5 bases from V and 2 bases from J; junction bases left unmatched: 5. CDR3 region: CASSPRLAGTYEQYF. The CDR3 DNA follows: TGTGCCAGCAGTCCCCGACTAGCGGGGACCTACGAGCAGTACTTC.

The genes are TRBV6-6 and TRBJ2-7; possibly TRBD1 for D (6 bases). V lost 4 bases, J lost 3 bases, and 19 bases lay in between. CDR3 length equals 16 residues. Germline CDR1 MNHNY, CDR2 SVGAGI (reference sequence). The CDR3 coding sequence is TGTGCCAGCAGTTCATTCAGGGGCCCACACTACTACGAGCAGTACTTC. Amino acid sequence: CASSSFRGPHYYEQYF.

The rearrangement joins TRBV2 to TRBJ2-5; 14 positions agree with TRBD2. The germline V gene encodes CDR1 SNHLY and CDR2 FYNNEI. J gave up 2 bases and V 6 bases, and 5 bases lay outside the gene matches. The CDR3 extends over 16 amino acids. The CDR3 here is CASRGLAGVSQETQYF. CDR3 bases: TGTGCCAGCAGGGGACTAGCGGGAGTATCTCAAGAGACCCAGTACTTC.

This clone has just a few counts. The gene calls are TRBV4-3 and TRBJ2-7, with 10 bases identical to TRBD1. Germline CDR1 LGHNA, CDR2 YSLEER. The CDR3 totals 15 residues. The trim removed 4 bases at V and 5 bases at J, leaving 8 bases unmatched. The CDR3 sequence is CASSPRQGAGDEQYF. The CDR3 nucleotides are TGCGCCAGCAGCCCTCGACAGGGGGCCGGGGACGAGCAGTACTTC.

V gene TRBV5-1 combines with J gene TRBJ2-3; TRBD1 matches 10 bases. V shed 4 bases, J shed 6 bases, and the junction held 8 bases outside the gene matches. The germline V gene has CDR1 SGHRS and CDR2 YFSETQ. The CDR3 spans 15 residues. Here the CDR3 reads CASSLRTGGGDTQYF. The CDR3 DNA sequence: TGCGCCAGCAGCCTTAGGACAGGGGGAGGGGATACGCAGTATTTT.

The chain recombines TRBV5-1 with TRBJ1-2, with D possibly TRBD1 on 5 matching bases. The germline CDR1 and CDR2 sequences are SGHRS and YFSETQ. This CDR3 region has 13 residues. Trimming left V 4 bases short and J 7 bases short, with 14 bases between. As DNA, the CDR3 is TGCGCCAGCAGCACCGAAGGGGTGGGTGGCTACACCTTC. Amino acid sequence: CASSTEGVGGYTF.

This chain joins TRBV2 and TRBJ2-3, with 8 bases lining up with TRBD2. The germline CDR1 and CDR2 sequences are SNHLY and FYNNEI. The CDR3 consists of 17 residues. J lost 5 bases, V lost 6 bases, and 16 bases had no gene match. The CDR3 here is CASSLTPPLAGRDTQYF. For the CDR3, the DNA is TGTGCCAGCAGCCTTACCCCCCCCTTAGCGGGAAGAGATACGCAGTATTTT.

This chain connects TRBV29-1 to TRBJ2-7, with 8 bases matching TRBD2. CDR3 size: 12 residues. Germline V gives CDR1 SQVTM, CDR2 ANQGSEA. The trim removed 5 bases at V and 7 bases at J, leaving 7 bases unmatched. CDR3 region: CSVFGGAGEQYF. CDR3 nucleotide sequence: TGCAGCGTTTTCGGGGGGGCAGGAGAGCAGTACTTC.

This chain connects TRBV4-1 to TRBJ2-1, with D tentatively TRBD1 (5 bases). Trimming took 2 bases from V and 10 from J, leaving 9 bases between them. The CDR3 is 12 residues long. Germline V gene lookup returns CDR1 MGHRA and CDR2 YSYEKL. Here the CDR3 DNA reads TGCGCCAGCAGCCAACAGGGATGCGAGCAGTTCTTC. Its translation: CASSQQGCEQFF.

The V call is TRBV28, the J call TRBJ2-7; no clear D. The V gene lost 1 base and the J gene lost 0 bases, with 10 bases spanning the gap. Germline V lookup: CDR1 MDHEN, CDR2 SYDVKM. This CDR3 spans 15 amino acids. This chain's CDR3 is CASSLYIPGSYEQYF. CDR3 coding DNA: TGTGCCAGCAGTTTATATATTCCCGGCTCCTACGAGCAGTACTTC.

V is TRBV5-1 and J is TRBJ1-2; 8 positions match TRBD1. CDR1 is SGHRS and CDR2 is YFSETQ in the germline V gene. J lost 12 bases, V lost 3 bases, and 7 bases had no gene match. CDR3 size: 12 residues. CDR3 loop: CASSSDRGANTF. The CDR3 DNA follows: TGCGCCAGCAGCTCAGACAGGGGTGCTAACACCTTC. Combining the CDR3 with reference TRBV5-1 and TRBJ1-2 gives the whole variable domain KAGVTQTPRYLIKTRGQQVTLSCSPISGHRSVSWYQQTPGQGLQFLFEYFSETQRNKGNFPGRFSGRQFSNSRSEMNVSTLELGDSALYLCASSSDRGANTFGSGTRLTVV.

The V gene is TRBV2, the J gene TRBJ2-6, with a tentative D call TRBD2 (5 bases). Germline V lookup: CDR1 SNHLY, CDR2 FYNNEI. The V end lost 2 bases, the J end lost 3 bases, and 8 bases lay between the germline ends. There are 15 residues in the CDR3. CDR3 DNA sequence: TGTGCCAGCAGTGAACAGGCGGGTGGGGCCAACGTCCTGACTTTC. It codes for CASSEQAGGANVLTF.

The CDR3 DNA follows: TGCGCCAGCAGTTCCAGTGCAACTAATGAAAAACTGTTTTTT. As protein: CASSSSATNEKLFF. The chain uses TRBV5-1 and TRBJ1-4, with D unclear. The CDR3 sequence is 14 residues long. V dropped 5 bases and J dropped 0 bases, with 8 bases sitting between them. The germline gives CDR1 SGHRS, CDR2 YFSETQ.

CDR3 sequence reads: CASSSGLAGGFTDTQYF. The CDR3 DNA follows: TGCGCCAGCAGCTCCGGACTAGCGGGGGGATTCACAGATACGCAGTATTTT. J is TRBJ2-3 and V is TRBV5-1, with 14 bases identical to TRBD2. The CDR3 totals 17 residues. Germline V lookup: CDR1 SGHRS, CDR2 YFSETQ. V shed 3 bases and J 2 bases; nucleotides not matched to a gene: 5.

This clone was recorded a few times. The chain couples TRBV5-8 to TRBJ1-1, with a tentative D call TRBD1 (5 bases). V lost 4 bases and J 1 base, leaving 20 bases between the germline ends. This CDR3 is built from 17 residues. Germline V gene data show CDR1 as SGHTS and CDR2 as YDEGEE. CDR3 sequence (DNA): TGTGCCAGCAGCCAGGGTGTAGCGGGGGATTCGAACACTGAAGCTTTCTTT. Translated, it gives CASSQGVAGDSNTEAFF.

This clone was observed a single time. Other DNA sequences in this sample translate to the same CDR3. The CDR3 coding sequence is TGTGCCAGCTCACCACCGGCAGGGACTGAAGCTTTCTTT. It translates to CASSPPAGTEAFF. This chain uses TRBV18 with TRBJ1-1, with D perhaps TRBD1 (5 bases). CDR3 length: 13 residues. Deletions cut 0 bases from V and 5 bases from J, with 7 bases between. The germline V gene encodes CDR1 KGHSH and CDR2 LQKENI. Together with reference TRBV18 and TRBJ1-1, the CDR3 gives the full variable domain: NAGVMQNPRHLVRRRGQEARLRCSPMKGHSHVYWYRQLPEEGLKFMVYLQKENIIDESGMPKERFSAEFPKEGPSILRIQQVVRGDSAAYFCASSPPAGTEAFFGQGTRLTVV.

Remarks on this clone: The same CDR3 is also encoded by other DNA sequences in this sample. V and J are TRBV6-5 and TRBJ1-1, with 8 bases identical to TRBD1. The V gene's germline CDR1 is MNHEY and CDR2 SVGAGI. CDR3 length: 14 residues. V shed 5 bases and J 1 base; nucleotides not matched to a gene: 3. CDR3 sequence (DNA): TGTGCCAGCAGTCAGGGGGCGAGGAACACTGAAGCTTTCTTT. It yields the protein CASSQGARNTEAFF.

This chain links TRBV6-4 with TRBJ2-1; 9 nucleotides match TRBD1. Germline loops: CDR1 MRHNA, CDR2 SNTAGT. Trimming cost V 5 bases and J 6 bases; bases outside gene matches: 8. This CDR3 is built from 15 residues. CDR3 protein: CASSLSGQGLNEQFF. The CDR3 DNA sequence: TGTGCCAGCAGTCTCTCGGGACAGGGTCTCAATGAGCAGTTCTTC.